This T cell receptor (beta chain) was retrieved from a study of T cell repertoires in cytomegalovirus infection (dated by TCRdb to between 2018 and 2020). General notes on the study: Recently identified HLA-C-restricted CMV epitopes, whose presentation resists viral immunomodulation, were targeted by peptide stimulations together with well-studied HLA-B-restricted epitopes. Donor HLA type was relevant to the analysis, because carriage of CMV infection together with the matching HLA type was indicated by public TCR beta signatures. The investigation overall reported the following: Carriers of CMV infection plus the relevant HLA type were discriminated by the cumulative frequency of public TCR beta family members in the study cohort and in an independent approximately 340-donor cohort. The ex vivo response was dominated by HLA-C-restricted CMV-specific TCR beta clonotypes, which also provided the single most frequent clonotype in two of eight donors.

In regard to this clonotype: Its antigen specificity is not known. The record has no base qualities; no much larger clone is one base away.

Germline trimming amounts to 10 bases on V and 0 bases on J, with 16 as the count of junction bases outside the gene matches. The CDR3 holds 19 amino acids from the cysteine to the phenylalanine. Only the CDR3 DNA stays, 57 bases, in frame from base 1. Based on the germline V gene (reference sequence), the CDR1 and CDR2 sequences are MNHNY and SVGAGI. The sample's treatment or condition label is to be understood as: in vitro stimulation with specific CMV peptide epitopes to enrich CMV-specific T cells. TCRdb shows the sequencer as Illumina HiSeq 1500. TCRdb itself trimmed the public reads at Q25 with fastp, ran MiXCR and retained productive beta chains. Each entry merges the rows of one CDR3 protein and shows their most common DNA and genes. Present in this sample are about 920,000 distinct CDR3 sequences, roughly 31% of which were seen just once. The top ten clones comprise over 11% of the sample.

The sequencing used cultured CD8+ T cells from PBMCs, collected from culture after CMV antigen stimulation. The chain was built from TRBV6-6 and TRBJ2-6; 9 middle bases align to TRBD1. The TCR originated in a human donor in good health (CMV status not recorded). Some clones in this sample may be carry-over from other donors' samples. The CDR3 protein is CANFGSRTGDFSGANVLTF. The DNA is TGTGCCAATTTCGGTTCACGGACAGGGGACTTCTCTGGGGCCAACGTCCTGACTTTC.